The 22 T cell receptor beta chains given below trace back to one sample, sequenced in a study of cytomegalovirus exposure and HLA in healthy donors. It was with 60 Vbeta and 13 Jbeta primers that the PCR ran. Repertoires were generated with immunoSEQ multiplex PCR, while TCRdb's copy carries only in-frame clones and drops some. The sample has 190,000 or so clones; 75% to 85% are singletons. The sequencing sample was made of PBMCs. The receptors here all came from a boy between 5 and 17 years old in good health and CMV-seronegative.

This chain uses TRBV7-9 with TRBJ1-5, with D possibly being TRBD1 (6 bases). With 9 bases removed from V and 5 bases from J, the gap between germline ends came to 17 bases. Looked up from germline, CDR1 is SEHNR and CDR2 is FQNEAQ (reference sequence). The CDR3 is made up of 14 amino acids. The CDR3 region has the DNA TGTGCCAGTGCAGGGGATTCCTCCTATCAGCCCCAGCATTTT. Its translation: CASAGDSSYQPQHF.

J is TRBJ2-4 and V is TRBV2; the D gene is possibly TRBD1 (6 bases). The CDR3 runs 14 residues. Trimming took off 7 bases at V and 3 bases at J, with 13 bases between the two ends. CDR1 SNHLY and CDR2 FYNNEI come from the germline V gene. The CDR3 DNA sequence: TGTGCCAGCACTTCGGACAGAAGCAAAAACATTCAGTACTTC. The encoded protein is CASTSDRSKNIQYF.

This chain connects TRBV7-3 to TRBJ2-1; 7 positions agree with TRBD2. The V gene end was trimmed by 5 bases and the J gene end by 1 base; junction bases not matched to a gene: 5. CDR3 length: 15 amino acids. Germline V gene lookup returns CDR1 SGHTA and CDR2 FQGTGA. The CDR3 protein is CASSQSGNSYNEQFF. The CDR3 DNA follows: TGTGCCAGCAGCCAAAGCGGGAATTCCTACAATGAGCAGTTCTTC.

The chain uses TRBV9 and TRBJ2-1; 16 bases are shared with TRBD2. V was pared by 1 base and J by 5 bases, with 9 bases of the junction left unmatched. Germline assignment: CDR1 SGDLS and CDR2 YYNGEE. CDR3 size: 19 residues. As DNA, the CDR3 is TGTGCCAGCAGCGTAACCCCGGGACTAGCGGGAGGGTCCCACAATGAGCAGTTCTTC. This encodes CASSVTPGLAGGSHNEQFF.

This clone was counted a single time. This chain uses TRBV5-6 with TRBJ1-5, with no clear D. V lost 7 bases, J lost 4 bases, and 12 bases lay in between. There are 13 residues in the CDR3. Germline V lookup: CDR1 SGHDT, CDR2 YYEEEE. The CDR3 nucleotides read TGTGCCAGCGGGAGGGCTGGGAATCAGCCCCAGCATTTT. It translates to CASGRAGNQPQHF.

The gene calls are TRBV2 and TRBJ2-3; the match to TRBD2 covers 7 bases. The germline V gene has CDR1 SNHLY and CDR2 FYNNEI. V gave up 3 bases and J gave up 6 bases; unmatched junction bases: 12. The length of the CDR3 is 16 residues. The CDR3 loop is CASSDGAGDHRDTQYF. CDR3 DNA: TGTGCCAGCAGTGATGGTGCGGGAGATCATCGGGATACGCAGTATTTT.

The V gene is TRBV7-9, the J gene TRBJ1-4, with 7 bases matching TRBD1. CDR3 length equals 16 residues. CDR1 is SEHNR and CDR2 is FQNEAQ in the germline V gene (reference sequence). J was trimmed by 0 bases and V by 4 bases; bases with no gene match: 5. Written as DNA, the CDR3 is TGTGCCAGCAGCTCGGGACAGACGGCAACTAATGAAAAACTGTTTTTT. Its translation: CASSSGQTATNEKLFF.

This clone was detected a few times. The rearrangement joins TRBV7-3 to TRBJ2-3; 9 bases line up with TRBD2. With V trimmed by 2 bases and J by 8 bases, 11 bases remained unmatched. CDR1 is SGHTA, CDR2 FQGTGA, per germline. CDR3 length: 16 amino acids. The CDR3 loop reads CASSLLLAGAEGTQYF. CDR3 DNA: TGTGCCAGCAGCTTACTCTTAGCGGGGGCCGAAGGTACGCAGTATTTT.

The chain is built from TRBV7-8 and TRBJ2-5, with TRBD1 matching 10 bases. J gave up 4 bases and V 5 bases, and 7 bases lay outside the gene matches. Germline loops: CDR1 SGHVS, CDR2 FQNEAQ. The CDR3 is 15 residues long. The CDR3 coding sequence is TGTGCCAGCAGCGCCCGGGACAGGGGATTAGAGACCCAGTACTTC. Protein sequence: CASSARDRGLETQYF.

V is TRBV19 and J is TRBJ2-5, with D possibly being TRBD2 (6 bases). Germline CDR1 is LNHDA and CDR2 is SQIVND (reference sequence). The CDR3 sequence is 14 residues long. V was trimmed by 1 base and J by 5 bases, leaving 11 bases between them. CDR3 in DNA: TGTGCCAGTAGTATAGGGGGCGCGGGGGAGACCCAGTACTTC. This gives the protein CASSIGGAGETQYF.

The chain joins TRBV5-1 to TRBJ2-3, with 7 bases aligning to TRBD2. Trimming at V came to 3 bases and at J to 3 bases, leaving 10 bases not matched to a gene. CDR1 and CDR2 (germline): SGHRS, YFSETQ. The CDR3 totals 16 residues. CDR3 bases: TGCGCCAGCAGCTCGCTCGGCGGAGCGGGGACAGATACGCAGTATTTT. Translating it yields CASSSLGGAGTDTQYF.

In its sample, this clone was seen a few times. The chain recombines TRBV10-3 with TRBJ2-5, with 13 bases that match TRBD2. The germline CDR1 and CDR2 sequences are ENHRY and SYGVKD. The CDR3 spans 16 residues. After removal of 5 bases from V and 5 bases from J, the junction contained 8 bases not matched to a gene. Here the CDR3 reads CAISSRTSGSIETQYF. CDR3 nucleotide sequence: TGTGCCATCAGTTCACGGACTAGCGGGAGTATCGAGACCCAGTACTTC.

The rearrangement links TRBV6-5 to TRBJ2-5; maybe TRBD1 (6 bases). V was cut by 5 bases and J by 1 base, with 11 bases left in between. Per the germline V gene, CDR1 is MNHEY and CDR2 is SVGAGI. The CDR3 consists of 14 residues. The CDR3 loop is CASSLQGLQETQYF. In DNA form, the CDR3 reads TGTGCCAGCAGTCTCCAGGGGCTCCAAGAGACCCAGTACTTC.

The V call is TRBV11-2, the J call TRBJ2-7, with D maybe TRBD2 (6 bases). Germline values: CDR1 SGHAT, CDR2 FQNNGV. Trimming took off 4 bases at V and 2 bases at J, with 15 bases between the two ends. This CDR3 is built from 15 residues. The CDR3 region has the DNA TGTGCCAGCAGCTCAGACGTGGGGGGAACCTACGAGCAGTACTTC. Residues: CASSSDVGGTYEQYF.

The rearrangement links TRBV13 to TRBJ1-2; TRBD1 is a possible D gene (5 bases). Germline V lookup: CDR1 PRHDT, CDR2 FYEKMQ (reference sequence). Trimming removed 0 bases at V and 5 bases at J, with 22 bases between. CDR3 length: 18 amino acids. The CDR3 DNA reads as TGTGCCAGCAGCTTAGGCTGGACGGACAAACAACAGAAGTATGGCTACACCTTC. Translation gives CASSLGWTDKQQKYGYTF.

The rearrangement uses TRBV11-2 and TRBJ2-1; 7 bases fit TRBD2. Trimming removed 5 bases from V and 9 bases from J; junction bases left unmatched: 4. Germline V CDR1 and CDR2: SGHAT, FQNNGV. The CDR3 totals 12 residues. The CDR3 nucleotides are TGTGCCAGCAGCGCCGCTAGCGGTGAGCAGTTCTTC. Encoded protein: CASSAASGEQFF.

The rearrangement links TRBV29-1 to TRBJ2-3, with D possibly TRBD2 on 5 matching bases. The CDR3 extends over 13 amino acids. Trimming left V 8 bases short and J 4 bases short, with 16 bases between. Germline CDR1 SQVTM, CDR2 ANQGSEA. CDR3 bases: TGCAGCCCCGGCGGTCTAGCCCCAGATACGCAGTATTTT. As protein: CSPGGLAPDTQYF.

The gene calls are TRBV6-1 and TRBJ2-5; 9 bases agree with TRBD2. J was trimmed by 5 bases and V by 8 bases; bases with no gene match: 9. Germline values: CDR1 MNHNS, CDR2 SASEGT. This CDR3 is built from 14 residues. The chain's CDR3 is CASGMGGGAETQYF. The CDR3 coding sequence is TGTGCCAGCGGAATGGGCGGGGGGGCCGAGACCCAGTACTTC.

The rearrangement joins TRBV19 to TRBJ2-1, with D possibly TRBD2 on 6 matching bases. The V and J ends lost 5 bases and 0 bases respectively, with 14 bases between them. The CDR3 consists of 16 residues. Germline V gives CDR1 LNHDA, CDR2 SQIVND (reference sequence). CDR3 sequence (DNA): TGTGCCAGTAGTCTTCCAGGACTACACTCCTACAATGAGCAGTTCTTC. It encodes CASSLPGLHSYNEQFF.

The CDR3 region has the DNA TGTGCCAACCGGGACAACTCCTACGAGCAGTACTTC. Protein product: CANRDNSYEQYF. The chain joins TRBV2 to TRBJ2-5; a weak D match, TRBD1 (6 bases). With the DNA end fitting TRBJ2-7 better, the J assignment may be wrong. This CDR3 has 12 residues. Germline lookup yields CDR1 SNHLY and CDR2 FYNNEI.

This clone was seen just once. The gene calls are TRBV29-1 and TRBJ1-2; a weak D match, TRBD1 (6 bases). CDR3 size: 14 residues. Germline loops: CDR1 SQVTM, CDR2 ANQGSEA. V was pared by 4 bases and J by 9 bases, with 21 bases between. CDR3 loop: CSVGGFTGNVRYTF. DNA for the CDR3: TGCAGCGTTGGGGGCTTCACAGGGAATGTCCGCTACACCTTC.

The CDR3 nucleotides read TGTGCCAGCAGACGTGGGACAGGGCAAGATACGCAGTATTTT. Translation gives CASRRGTGQDTQYF. This chain uses TRBV7-9 with TRBJ2-3, with 9 bases lining up with TRBD1. Per germline, CDR1 SEHNR and CDR2 FQNEAQ (reference sequence). J lost 5 bases, V lost 6 bases, and 6 bases had no gene match. The CDR3 is made up of 14 amino acids.